This T cell receptor (beta chain) was observed in a study of T cell repertoires in cytomegalovirus infection. The CDR3 sequence is 16 residues long. Germline V gene sequence: CDR1 SEHNR, CDR2 FQNEAQ (reference sequence). With V trimmed by 8 bases and J by 5 bases, 12 bases remained unmatched. TCRdb re-called the reads with MiXCR, one entry per CDR3 protein. The sample holds 250,000 or so distinct CDR3 sequences, about 15% seen once. Sequences were obtained from CD8+ T cells from PBMCs. The chain joins TRBV7-9 to TRBJ1-2; 12 positions match TRBD1. This sequence originates from a human donor in good health (CMV status not recorded). Some clones in this sample may be carry-over from other donors' samples. The CDR3 loop reads CASGPGQGAVWYGYTF. Here the CDR3 DNA reads TGTGCCAGCGGTCCGGGACAGGGGGCGGTGTGGTATGGCTACACCTTC.